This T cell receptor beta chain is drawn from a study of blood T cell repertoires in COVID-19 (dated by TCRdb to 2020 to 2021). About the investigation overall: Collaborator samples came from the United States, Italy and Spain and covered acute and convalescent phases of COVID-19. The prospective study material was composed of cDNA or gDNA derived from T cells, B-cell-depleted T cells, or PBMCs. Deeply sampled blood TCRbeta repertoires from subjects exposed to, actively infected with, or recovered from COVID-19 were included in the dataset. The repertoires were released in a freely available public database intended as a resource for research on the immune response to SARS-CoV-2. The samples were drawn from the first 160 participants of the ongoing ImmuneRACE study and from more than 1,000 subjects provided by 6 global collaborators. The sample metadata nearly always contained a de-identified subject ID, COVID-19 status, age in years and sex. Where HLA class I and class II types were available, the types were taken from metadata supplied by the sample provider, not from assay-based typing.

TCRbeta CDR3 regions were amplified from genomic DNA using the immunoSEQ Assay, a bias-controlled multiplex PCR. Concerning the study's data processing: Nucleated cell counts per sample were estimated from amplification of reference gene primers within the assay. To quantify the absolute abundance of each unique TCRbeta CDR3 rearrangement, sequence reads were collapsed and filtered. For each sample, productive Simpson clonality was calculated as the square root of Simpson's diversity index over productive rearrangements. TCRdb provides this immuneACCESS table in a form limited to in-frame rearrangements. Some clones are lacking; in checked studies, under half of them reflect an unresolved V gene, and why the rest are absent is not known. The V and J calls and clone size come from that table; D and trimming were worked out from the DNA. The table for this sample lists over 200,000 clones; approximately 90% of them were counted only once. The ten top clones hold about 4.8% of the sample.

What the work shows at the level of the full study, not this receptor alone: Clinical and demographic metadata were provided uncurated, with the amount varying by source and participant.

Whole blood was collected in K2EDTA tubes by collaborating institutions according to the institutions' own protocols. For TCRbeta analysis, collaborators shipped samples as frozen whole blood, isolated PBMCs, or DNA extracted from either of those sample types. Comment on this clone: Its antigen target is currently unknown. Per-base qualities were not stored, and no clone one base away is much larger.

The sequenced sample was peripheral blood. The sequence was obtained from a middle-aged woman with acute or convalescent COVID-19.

The CDR3 loop reads CASRPDRADGYTF. Read as DNA, the sequence is TGTGCCAGCAGACCTGACAGGGCTGATGGCTACACCTTC. Here the chain combines TRBV12-3 or TRBV12-4 and TRBJ1-2; the junction holds 7 bases that match TRBD1. Compared with germline, V lacks 6 bases and J lacks 6 bases; bases without a gene match: 7. Measured from the cysteine to the phenylalanine, the CDR3 is 13 residues long. The sequence is cut down to CDR3 DNA, 39 bases in frame from base 1.